Each of the 27 T cell receptor beta chains below was sequenced from the same sample in a study of T cell responses to AZD1222 COVID-19 vaccine. Clones were read by immunoSEQ multiplex PCR, and TCRdb kept only the in-frame ones, dropping some. The sample yields fewer than 110,000 clones, more than 75% seen once. Sequencing was performed on peripheral blood, taken on day 0 of AZD1222 vaccination. The receptors were sampled from an adult in good health.

For the CDR3, the DNA is TGTGCCAGCAGCCCCCCCTGGGGGTCCCTATCCAATGAGCAGTTCTTC. Translated, it gives CASSPPWGSLSNEQFF. The rearrangement links TRBV7-9 to TRBJ2-1; perhaps D is TRBD1 or TRBD2 (5 bases each). CDR1 is SEHNR and CDR2 is FQNEAQ in the germline V gene (reference sequence). V shed 5 bases and J shed 6 bases, with 20 bases lying between them. This CDR3 has 16 amino acids.

The CDR3 DNA sequence: TGTGCCAGCAGCTTCGACGGGACAGACTATGGCTACACCTTC. Protein: CASSFDGTDYGYTF. The chain links TRBV7-2 to TRBJ1-2, with TRBD1 matching 7 bases. J gave up 3 bases and V 3 bases, and 4 bases lay outside the gene matches. The CDR3 runs 14 residues. Germline CDR1 and CDR2: SGHTA and FQGNSA.

The chain recombines TRBV7-2 with TRBJ1-5; possible D gene TRBD1, 5 bases. CDR3 length: 18 residues. Germline loops: CDR1 SGHTA, CDR2 FQGNSA. Trimming shortened V by 2 bases and J by 0 bases, and 17 bases separated the two germline ends. The CDR3 DNA reads TGTGCCAGCAGCTTACGGGACGGACTTCTTAATAGCAATCAGCCCCAGCATTTT. This translates into CASSLRDGLLNSNQPQHF. Full variable domain (outside the CDR3, taken from reference TRBV7-2 and TRBJ1-5): GAGVSQSPSNKVTEKGKDVELRCDPISGHTALYWYRQSLGQGLEFLIYFQGNSAPDKSGLPSDRFSAERTGGSVSTLTIQRTQQEDSAVYLCASSLRDGLLNSNQPQHFGDGTRLSIL.

The chain combines TRBV12-3 or TRBV12-4 with TRBJ1-2; unclear D gene. V was cut by 6 bases and J by 8 bases, with 16 bases left in between. CDR3 length equals 13 residues. DNA of the CDR3: TGTGCCAGCAGCCCTAGTAGGGTGGGAGGCTACACCTTC. Translated: CASSPSRVGGYTF.

The rearrangement links TRBV7-2 to TRBJ1-2, with 9 bases matching TRBD1. The germline CDR1 and CDR2 sequences are SGHTA and FQGNSA. The V gene end was trimmed by 5 bases and the J gene end by 4 bases; junction bases not matched to a gene: 17. The CDR3 contains 18 residues. The CDR3 sequence is CASSIAPPTGGVTYGYTF. For the CDR3, the DNA is TGTGCCAGCAGCATCGCCCCACCGACAGGGGGTGTAACCTATGGCTACACCTTC.

The chain carries TRBV7-3 and TRBJ2-5, with unresolved D. Germline V gene lookup returns CDR1 SGHTA and CDR2 FQGTGA. V was cut by 5 bases and J by 4 bases, with 11 bases left in between. CDR3 length: 13 residues. As DNA, the CDR3 is TGTGCCAGCAGCCCAAAAGGTGGAGAGACCCAGTACTTC. The encoded protein is CASSPKGGETQYF.

The rearrangement links TRBV6-5 to TRBJ2-7; 12 positions match TRBD2. V lost 6 bases and J lost 4; bases outside the gene matches: 7. The CDR3 covers 15 residues. CDR1 and CDR2 from the germline V gene are MNHEY and SVGAGI. CDR3 sequence reads: CASRAGTSGGYEQYF. CDR3 DNA sequence: TGTGCCAGCAGAGCCGGCACTAGCGGGGGGTACGAGCAGTACTTC.

The V and J genes are TRBV30 and TRBJ2-5; the D gene is possibly TRBD2 (6 bases). Germline loops: CDR1 GTSNPN, CDR2 SVGIG (reference sequence). CDR3 size: 12 residues. Between the trimmed V and J ends, which lost 5 bases and 4 bases, there was a span of 11 bases. CDR3 sequence: CAWGGKRETQYF. The CDR3 coding sequence is TGTGCCTGGGGGGGGAAGAGAGAGACCCAGTACTTC.

V and J are TRBV19 and TRBJ1-1, with no clear D. The length of the CDR3 is 15 residues. Trimming stripped 0 bases from V and 1 base from J, with 9 bases between. Per germline, CDR1 LNHDA and CDR2 SQIVND (reference sequence). CDR3 in DNA: TGTGCCAGTAGTATAGAGGGCAGACGGAACACTGAAGCTTTCTTT. This sequence encodes CASSIEGRRNTEAFF.

The rearrangement links TRBV9 to TRBJ1-6; D is perhaps TRBD1 (5 bases). Germline V gives CDR1 SGDLS, CDR2 YYNGEE. The CDR3 is 14 residues long. Trimming pared 1 base from V and 9 bases from J, leaving 11 bases between. CDR3 nucleotide sequence: TGTGCCAGCAGCGTACGGGACGATAGTTCACCCCTCCACTTT. It translates to CASSVRDDSSPLHF.

The V and J genes are TRBV7-2 and TRBJ1-1, with D uncertain. Trimming removed 4 bases from V and 4 bases from J, with 10 bases in between. Germline lookup yields CDR1 SGHTA and CDR2 FQGNSA. This CDR3 has 13 amino acids. In DNA, the CDR3 is TGTGCCAGCAGCTCCGTAAAGGGCACTGAAGCTTTCTTT. It yields the protein CASSSVKGTEAFF.

This clone was detected only once. V is TRBV18 and J is TRBJ1-1, with TRBD1 matching 7 bases. CDR1 and CDR2 (germline): KGHSH, LQKENI. After removal of 5 bases from V and 0 bases from J, the junction contained 6 bases not matched to a gene. CDR3 length: 15 residues. CDR3 sequence (DNA): TGTGCCAGCTCAGAGTCAGGGGGGGTGAACACTGAAGCTTTCTTT. Protein product: CASSESGGVNTEAFF.

The CDR3 region has the DNA TGTGCCAGCAGAACCGGGACAGTCCAGGGTGAGCAGTTCTTC. Protein: CASRTGTVQGEQFF. This chain links TRBV11-2 with TRBJ2-1; 7 nucleotides line up with TRBD1. The germline gives CDR1 SGHAT, CDR2 FQNNGV. CDR3 length: 14 amino acids. V trimming: 6 bases; J trimming: 9 bases; junction bases outside the gene matches: 11. The variable domain in full, completed from reference TRBV11-2 and TRBJ2-1, reads EAGVAQSPRYKIIEKRQSVAFWCNPISGHATLYWYQQILGQGPKLLIQFQNNGVVDDSQLPKDRFSAERLKGVDSTLKIQPAKLEDSAVYLCASRTGTVQGEQFFGPGTRLTVL.

The chain couples TRBV6-5 to TRBJ2-7; 7 bases match TRBD1. Trimming removed 6 bases from V and 9 bases from J; junction bases left unmatched: 14. The CDR3 loop spans 14 amino acids. CDR1 and CDR2 from the germline V gene are MNHEY and SVGAGI. For the CDR3, the DNA is TGTGCCAGCAGGTACGGACAGGCTGCCCCATGGCAGTACTTC. Protein sequence: CASRYGQAAPWQYF.

The J gene is TRBJ2-5, the V gene TRBV14; TRBD2 aligns across 13 bases. This CDR3 spans 18 amino acids. Germline CDR1 is SGHDN and CDR2 is FVKESK. J lost 6 bases, V lost 2 bases, and 12 bases had no gene match. CDR3 loop: CASSQLTSGGNKKQTQYF. DNA of the CDR3: TGTGCCAGCAGCCAATTGACTAGCGGGGGGAACAAGAAACAGACCCAGTACTTC.

The rearrangement joins TRBV18 to TRBJ2-3; 11 nucleotides agree with TRBD2. Trimming removed 2 bases from V and 5 bases from J; junction bases left unmatched: 6. Germline V gene sequence: CDR1 KGHSH, CDR2 LQKENI. CDR3 length: 16 residues. The CDR3 is CASSPTSGGAIDTQYF. CDR3 bases: TGTGCCAGCTCACCAACTAGCGGGGGTGCAATAGATACGCAGTATTTT.

The CDR3 bases are TGTGCCAGCGCAAAACGCCGGCTAGCGGGGTCCCAAGAGACCCAGTACTTC. Its protein product is CASAKRRLAGSQETQYF. This sequence joins TRBV3-1 (or the pseudogene TRBV3-2) and TRBJ2-5; 9 nucleotides line up with TRBD2. The junction had 14 bases not matched to a gene; V was cut back by 8 bases and J by 1 base. The CDR3 totals 17 residues. Germline lookup yields CDR1 LGHDT and CDR2 YNNKEL (reference sequence).

This rearrangement joins TRBV5-1 to TRBJ2-1, with D perhaps matching TRBD1 (5 bases). Germline CDR1 reads SGHRS; CDR2 reads YFSETQ. There are 12 residues in the CDR3. The V end was cut by 1 base, the J end by 7 bases, with 6 bases between. DNA of the CDR3: TGCGCCAGCAGCTTGTCAGGGAATGAGCAGTTCTTC. Translated: CASSLSGNEQFF.

The genes are TRBV9 and TRBJ2-7; D is unclear. In germline, CDR1 is SGDLS, CDR2 YYNGEE. Trimming stripped 0 bases from V and 7 bases from J, with 14 bases between. CDR3 size: 14 residues. The CDR3 spells CASSVGLGVWEQYF. The CDR3 bases are TGTGCCAGCAGCGTAGGTCTAGGCGTGTGGGAGCAGTACTTC.

In this sample, this clone turned up a few times. This sequence joins TRBV7-2 and TRBJ2-7; 10 bases line up with TRBD2. V shed 5 bases, J shed 3 bases, and the junction held 7 bases outside the gene matches. Germline V gene sequence: CDR1 SGHTA, CDR2 FQGNSA. The CDR3 loop spans 15 amino acids. The CDR3 nucleotides read TGTGCCAGCAGCCTCGAGCGGGGGGGCTACTACGAGCAGTACTTC. This gives the protein CASSLERGGYYEQYF.

The chain recombines TRBV19 with TRBJ1-5; D gene ambiguous. V was cut by 7 bases and J by 3 bases, with 22 bases left in between. CDR3 length: 17 residues. From germline, CDR1 is LNHDA and CDR2 SQIVND (reference sequence). The CDR3 DNA reads TGTGCCAGTAAAAGCCGGGCCCACCTCATTGCCAATCAGCCCCAGCATTTT. It encodes CASKSRAHLIANQPQHF. Full variable domain (missing parts from reference TRBV19 and TRBJ1-5): DGGITQSPKYLFRKEGQNVTLSCEQNLNHDAMYWYRQDPGQGLRLIYYSQIVNDFQKGDIAEGYSVSREKKESFPLTVTSAQKNPTAFYLCASKSRAHLIANQPQHFGDGTRLSIL.

V gene TRBV7-2 combines with J gene TRBJ2-3, with D unclear. V was shortened by 1 base and J by 2 bases, with 10 bases between the two germline ends. There are 15 residues in the CDR3. The germline V gene has CDR1 SGHTA and CDR2 FQGNSA. The CDR3 sequence: CASSLDLVSTDTQYF. CDR3 nucleotide sequence: TGTGCCAGCAGCTTAGATCTGGTTTCCACAGATACGCAGTATTTT.

The chain uses TRBV6-6 and TRBJ1-5, with D possibly matching TRBD1 (6 bases). The CDR3 totals 14 residues. CDR1 and CDR2 from the germline V gene are MNHNY and SVGAGI (reference sequence). V lost 10 bases and J lost 3, with 16 bases in between. CDR3: CANAQGHINQPQHF. The CDR3 nucleotides read TGTGCCAACGCGCAGGGACATATCAATCAGCCCCAGCATTTT.

This chain connects TRBV18 to TRBJ1-1, with unresolved D. V was shortened by 1 base and J by 6 bases, with 9 bases between the two germline ends. CDR3 length: 13 residues. The germline V gene encodes CDR1 KGHSH and CDR2 LQKENI. CDR3: CASSPQGNAEAFF. In DNA, the CDR3 is TGTGCCAGCTCACCACAGGGTAATGCTGAAGCTTTCTTT.

This chain uses TRBV7-9 with TRBJ1-6; 10 bases agree with TRBD1. The junction had 2 bases not matched to a gene; V was cut back by 4 bases and J by 8 bases. The CDR3 extends over 14 amino acids. Germline V lookup: CDR1 SEHNR, CDR2 FQNEAQ (reference sequence). CDR3: CASSWGTGDSPLHF. CDR3 DNA: TGTGCCAGCAGCTGGGGGACAGGGGATTCACCCCTCCACTTT.

This chain uses TRBV21-1 with TRBJ1-5. TRBV21-1 is a listed pseudogene. The CDR3 sequence is 10 residues long. The CDR3: CASIAQPQHF. The CDR3 region has the DNA TGTGCCAGCATAGCCCAGCCCCAGCATTTT.

This clone appeared a few times. The V call is TRBV9, the J call TRBJ2-1, with TRBD1 matching 7 bases. This CDR3 comprises 15 residues. V dropped 4 bases and J dropped 0; count of bases not matched to a gene: 4. Germline V lookup: CDR1 SGDLS, CDR2 YYNGEE. Here the CDR3 DNA reads TGTGCCAGCAGCCTGAGGACAGGCTCCTACAATGAGCAGTTCTTC. Translated: CASSLRTGSYNEQFF.